This paragraph reports one T cell receptor (beta chain). Assay used: immunoSEQ multiplex PCR; TCRdb lists only in-frame clones, some missing. There are hundreds of thousands of clones in the sample; about nine tenths occur only once, and around 6% lies in the top ten. This CDR3 spans 11 amino acids. V lost 5 bases to trimming and J lost 8 bases; unmatched junction nucleotides: 0. The sample comes from a study of blood T cell repertoires in COVID-19. Study at large: The study drew acute and convalescent COVID-19 samples from the United States, Italy and Spain. T cells, B-cell-depleted T cells, or PBMCs supplied cDNA or gDNA.

The TCR originated in a man in his fifties or sixties who had recovered from COVID-19. Sequenced sample: peripheral blood. The V call is TRBV12-3 or TRBV12-4, the J call TRBJ2-3, with 8 nucleotides matching TRBD2. DNA for the CDR3: TGTGCCAGCAGTCGGGGGGGTACGCAGTATTTT. This encodes CASSRGGTQYF.